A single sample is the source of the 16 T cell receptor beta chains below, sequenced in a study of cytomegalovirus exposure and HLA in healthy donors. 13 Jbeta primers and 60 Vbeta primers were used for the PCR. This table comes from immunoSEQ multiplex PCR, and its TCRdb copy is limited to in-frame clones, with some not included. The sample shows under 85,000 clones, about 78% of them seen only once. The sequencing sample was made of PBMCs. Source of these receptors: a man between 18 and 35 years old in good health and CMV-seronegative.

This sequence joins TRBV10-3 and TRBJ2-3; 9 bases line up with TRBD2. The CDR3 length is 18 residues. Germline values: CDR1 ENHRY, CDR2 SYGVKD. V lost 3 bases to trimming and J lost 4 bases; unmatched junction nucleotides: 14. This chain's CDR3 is CAISEKRGAGEDADTQYF. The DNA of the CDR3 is TGTGCCATCAGTGAAAAGCGGGGGGCCGGGGAGGACGCAGATACGCAGTATTTT.

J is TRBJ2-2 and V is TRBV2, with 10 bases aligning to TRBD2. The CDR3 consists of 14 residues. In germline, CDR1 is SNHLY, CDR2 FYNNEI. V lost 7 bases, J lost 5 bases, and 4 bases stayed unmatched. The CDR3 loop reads CASTLAGATGELFF. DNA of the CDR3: TGTGCCAGCACCCTAGCGGGGGCAACCGGGGAGCTGTTTTTT.

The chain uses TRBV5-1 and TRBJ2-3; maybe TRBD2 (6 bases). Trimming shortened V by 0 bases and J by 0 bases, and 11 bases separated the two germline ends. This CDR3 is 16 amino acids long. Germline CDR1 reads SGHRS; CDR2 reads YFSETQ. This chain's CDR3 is CASSLATLASTDTQYF. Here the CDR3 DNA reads TGCGCCAGCAGCTTGGCCACGCTAGCGAGCACAGATACGCAGTATTTT.

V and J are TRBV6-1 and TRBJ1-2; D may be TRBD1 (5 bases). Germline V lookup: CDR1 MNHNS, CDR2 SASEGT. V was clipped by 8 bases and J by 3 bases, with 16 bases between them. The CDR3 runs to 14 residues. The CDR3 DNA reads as TGTGCCAGCGTAACAGGCCTCAATGACTATGGCTACACCTTC. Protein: CASVTGLNDYGYTF.

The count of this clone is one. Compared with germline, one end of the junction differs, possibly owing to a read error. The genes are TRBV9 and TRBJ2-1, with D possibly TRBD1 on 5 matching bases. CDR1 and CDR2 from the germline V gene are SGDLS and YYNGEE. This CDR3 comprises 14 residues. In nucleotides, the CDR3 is TGTGCCAGCGGCGTATGGCAGGGTGTGGATGAGCAGTTCTTC. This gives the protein CASGVWQGVDEQFF.

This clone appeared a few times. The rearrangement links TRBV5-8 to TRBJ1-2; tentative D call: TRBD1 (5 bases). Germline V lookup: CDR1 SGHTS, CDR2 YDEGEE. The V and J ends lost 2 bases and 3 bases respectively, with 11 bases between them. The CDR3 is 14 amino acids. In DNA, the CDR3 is TGTGCCAGCAGCTTTAGGGGCAGGGACTATGGCTACACCTTC. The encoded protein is CASSFRGRDYGYTF.

In DNA, the CDR3 is TGTGCCTGGACACGGGACTATAATCCCTACGAGCAGTACTTC. It codes for CAWTRDYNPYEQYF. The chain is built from TRBV30 and TRBJ2-7, with 7 nucleotides matching TRBD2. Germline values: CDR1 GTSNPN, CDR2 SVGIG (reference sequence). The junction had 8 bases not matched to a gene; V was cut back by 4 bases and J by 2 bases. The CDR3 totals 14 residues.

The CDR3 DNA is TGTGCCAGCAGTCTGACCAGGGGGCGCCTCGATCAGCCCCAGCATTTT. Encoded protein: CASSLTRGRLDQPQHF. The rearrangement uses TRBV28 and TRBJ1-5; TRBD1 aligns across 8 bases. V lost 5 bases and J lost 5; bases outside the gene matches: 11. CDR3 size: 16 residues. Germline CDR1 MDHEN, CDR2 SYDVKM.

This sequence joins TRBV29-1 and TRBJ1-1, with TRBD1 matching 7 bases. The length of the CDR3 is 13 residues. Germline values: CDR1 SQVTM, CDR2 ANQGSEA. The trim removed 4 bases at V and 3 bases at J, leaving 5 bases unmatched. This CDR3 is CSVGSGGDTEAFF. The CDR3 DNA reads TGCAGCGTTGGATCAGGGGGAGACACTGAAGCTTTCTTT. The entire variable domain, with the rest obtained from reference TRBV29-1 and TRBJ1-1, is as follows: SAVISQKPSRDICQRGTSLTIQCQVDSQVTMMFWYRQQPGQSLTLIATANQGSEATYESGFVIDKFPISRPNLTFSTLTVSNMSPEDSSIYLCSVGSGGDTEAFFGQGTRLTVV.

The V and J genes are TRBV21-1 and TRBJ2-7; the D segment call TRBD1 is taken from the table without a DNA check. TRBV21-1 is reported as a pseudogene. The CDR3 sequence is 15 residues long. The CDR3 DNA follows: TGTGCCAGCAGCAAATTGGGCAGGTTCTCCTACGAGCAGTACTTC. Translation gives CASSKLGRFSYEQYF.

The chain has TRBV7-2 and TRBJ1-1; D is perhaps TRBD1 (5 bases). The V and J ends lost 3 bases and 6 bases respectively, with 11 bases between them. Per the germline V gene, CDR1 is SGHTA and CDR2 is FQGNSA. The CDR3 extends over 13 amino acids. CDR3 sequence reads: CASSLYQGAEAFF. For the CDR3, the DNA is TGTGCCAGCAGCTTGTATCAGGGTGCTGAAGCTTTCTTT.

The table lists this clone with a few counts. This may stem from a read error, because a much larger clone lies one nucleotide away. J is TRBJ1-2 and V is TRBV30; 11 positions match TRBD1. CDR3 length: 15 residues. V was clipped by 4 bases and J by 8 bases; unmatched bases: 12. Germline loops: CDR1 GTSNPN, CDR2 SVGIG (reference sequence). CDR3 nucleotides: TGTGCCTGGACCCAGGGGACAGGGGGTATTCTCGGCTACACCTTC. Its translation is CAWTQGTGGILGYTF. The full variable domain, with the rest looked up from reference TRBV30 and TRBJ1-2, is SQTIHQWPATLVQPVGSPLSLECTVEGTSNPNLYWYRQAAGRGLQLLFYSVGIGQISSEVPQNLSASRPQDRQFILSSKKLLLSDSGFYLCAWTQGTGGILGYTFGSGTRLTVV.

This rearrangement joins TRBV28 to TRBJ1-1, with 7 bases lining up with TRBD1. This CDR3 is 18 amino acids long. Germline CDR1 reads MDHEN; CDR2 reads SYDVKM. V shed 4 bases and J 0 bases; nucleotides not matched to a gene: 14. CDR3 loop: CASSWIRGHPVLNTEAFF. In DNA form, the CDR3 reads TGTGCCAGCAGTTGGATTAGGGGGCATCCGGTACTGAACACTGAAGCTTTCTTT.

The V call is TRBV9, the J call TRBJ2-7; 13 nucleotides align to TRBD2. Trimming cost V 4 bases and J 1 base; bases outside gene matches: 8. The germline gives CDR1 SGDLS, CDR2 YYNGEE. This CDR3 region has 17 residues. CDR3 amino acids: CASSPRTSGGGSYEQYF. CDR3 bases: TGTGCCAGCAGCCCTCGGACTAGCGGGGGTGGGTCCTACGAGCAGTACTTC.

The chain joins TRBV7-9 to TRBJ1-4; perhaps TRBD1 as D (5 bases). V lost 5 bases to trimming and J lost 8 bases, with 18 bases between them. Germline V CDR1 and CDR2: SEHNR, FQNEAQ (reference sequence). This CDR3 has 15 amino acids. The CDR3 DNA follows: TGTGCCAGCAGCCCAGGCGCGGGACTCGGGGAAAAACTGTTTTTT. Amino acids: CASSPGAGLGEKLFF.

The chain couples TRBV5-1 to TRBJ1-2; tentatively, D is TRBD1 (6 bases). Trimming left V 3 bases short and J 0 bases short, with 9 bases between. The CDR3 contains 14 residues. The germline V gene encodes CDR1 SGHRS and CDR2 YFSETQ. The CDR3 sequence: CASSSGTSNYGYTF. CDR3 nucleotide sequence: TGCGCCAGCAGCTCCGGGACATCTAACTATGGCTACACCTTC.